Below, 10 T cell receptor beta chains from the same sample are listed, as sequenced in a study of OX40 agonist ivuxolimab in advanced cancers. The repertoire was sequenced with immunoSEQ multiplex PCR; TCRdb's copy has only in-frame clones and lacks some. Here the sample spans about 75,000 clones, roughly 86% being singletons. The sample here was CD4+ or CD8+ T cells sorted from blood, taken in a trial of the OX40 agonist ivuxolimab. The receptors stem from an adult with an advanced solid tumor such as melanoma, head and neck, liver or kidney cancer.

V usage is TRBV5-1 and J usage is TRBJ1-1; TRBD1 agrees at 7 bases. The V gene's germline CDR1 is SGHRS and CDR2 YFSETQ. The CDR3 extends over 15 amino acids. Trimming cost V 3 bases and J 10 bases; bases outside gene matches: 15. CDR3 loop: CASSSSDRADLGAFF. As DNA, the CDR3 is TGCGCCAGCAGCTCTTCCGACAGGGCCGACCTTGGAGCTTTCTTT.

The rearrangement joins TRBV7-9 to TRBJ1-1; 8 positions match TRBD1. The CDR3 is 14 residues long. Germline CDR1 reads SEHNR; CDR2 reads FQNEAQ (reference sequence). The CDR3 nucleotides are TGTGGGTCTGGACAGGGACAGATGAACACTGAAGCTTTCTTT. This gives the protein CGSGQGQMNTEAFF.

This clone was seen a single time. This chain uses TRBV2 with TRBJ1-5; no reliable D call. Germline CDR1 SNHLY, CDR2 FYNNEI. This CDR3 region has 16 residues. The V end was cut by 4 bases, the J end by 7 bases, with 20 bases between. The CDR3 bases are TGTGCCAGCAGTGGAAGGTTACCTGGAGGGTTCCAGCCCCAGCATTTT. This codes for CASSGRLPGGFQPQHF.

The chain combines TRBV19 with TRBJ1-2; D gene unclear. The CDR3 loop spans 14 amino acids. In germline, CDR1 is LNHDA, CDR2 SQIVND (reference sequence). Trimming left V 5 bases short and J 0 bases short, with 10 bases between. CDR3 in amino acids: CASSADGANYGYTF. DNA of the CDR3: TGTGCCAGTAGTGCGGACGGAGCTAACTATGGCTACACCTTC.

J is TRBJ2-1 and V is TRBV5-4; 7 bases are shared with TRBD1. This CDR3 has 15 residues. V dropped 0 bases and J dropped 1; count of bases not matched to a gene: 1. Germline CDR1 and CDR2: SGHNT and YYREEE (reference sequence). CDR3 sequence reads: CASSLGQGSYNEQFF. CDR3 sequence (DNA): TGTGCCAGCAGCTTGGGACAGGGATCCTACAATGAGCAGTTCTTC.

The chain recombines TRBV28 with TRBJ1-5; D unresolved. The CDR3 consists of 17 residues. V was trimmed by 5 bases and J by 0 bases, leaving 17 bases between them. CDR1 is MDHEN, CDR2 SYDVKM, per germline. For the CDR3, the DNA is TGTGCCAGCAGTCCTCCGGCCAAAGTTACTAGCAATCAGCCCCAGCATTTT. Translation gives CASSPPAKVTSNQPQHF.

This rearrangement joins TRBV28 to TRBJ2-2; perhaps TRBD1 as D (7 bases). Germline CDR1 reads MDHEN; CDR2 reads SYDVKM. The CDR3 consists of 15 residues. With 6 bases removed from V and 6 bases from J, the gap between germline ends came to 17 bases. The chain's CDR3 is CASRSGGRTAGELFF. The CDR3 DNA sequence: TGTGCCAGCAGGTCAGGGGGGAGGACGGCCGGGGAGCTGTTTTTT.

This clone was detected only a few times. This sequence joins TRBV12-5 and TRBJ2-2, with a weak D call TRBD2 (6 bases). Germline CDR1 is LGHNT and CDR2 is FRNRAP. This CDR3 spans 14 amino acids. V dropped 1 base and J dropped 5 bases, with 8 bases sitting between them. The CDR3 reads CASGLGDFTGELFF. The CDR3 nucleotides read TGTGCTAGTGGTTTGGGGGACTTTACCGGGGAGCTGTTTTTT.

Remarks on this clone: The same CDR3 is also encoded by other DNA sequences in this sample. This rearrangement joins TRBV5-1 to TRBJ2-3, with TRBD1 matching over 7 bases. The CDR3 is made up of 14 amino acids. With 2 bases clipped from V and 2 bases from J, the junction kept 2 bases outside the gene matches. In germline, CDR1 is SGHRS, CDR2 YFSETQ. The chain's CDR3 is CASSLGQVTDTQYF. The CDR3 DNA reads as TGCGCCAGCAGCTTAGGACAGGTCACAGATACGCAGTATTTT.

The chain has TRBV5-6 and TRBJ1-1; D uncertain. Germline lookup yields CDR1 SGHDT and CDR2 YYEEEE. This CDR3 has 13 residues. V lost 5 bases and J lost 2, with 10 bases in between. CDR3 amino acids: CASRVAVNTEAFF. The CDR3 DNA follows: TGTGCCAGCAGGGTGGCTGTCAACACTGAAGCTTTCTTT.